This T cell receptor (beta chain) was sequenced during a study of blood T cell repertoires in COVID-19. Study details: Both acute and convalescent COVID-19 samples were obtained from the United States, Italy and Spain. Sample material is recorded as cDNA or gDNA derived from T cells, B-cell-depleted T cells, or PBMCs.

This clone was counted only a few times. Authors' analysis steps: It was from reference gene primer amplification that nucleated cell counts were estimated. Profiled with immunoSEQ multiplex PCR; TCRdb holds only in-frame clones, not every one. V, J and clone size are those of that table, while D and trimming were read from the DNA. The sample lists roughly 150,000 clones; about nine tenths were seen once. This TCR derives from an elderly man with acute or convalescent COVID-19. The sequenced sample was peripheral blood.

In DNA, the CDR3 is TGTGCCAGCTCACCGGGACAGGAGTACACTGAAGCTTTCTTT. Amino acid sequence: CASSPGQEYTEAFF. The V and J genes are TRBV18 and TRBJ1-1, with TRBD1 identical over 8 bases. Germline values: CDR1 KGHSH, CDR2 LQKENI. V dropped 3 bases and J dropped 3; count of bases not matched to a gene: 3. The CDR3 is made up of 14 amino acids.